Shown below are 2 T cell receptor beta chains from a single sample sequenced in a study of shared clonotypes between healthy human individuals. CD45RO negativity and positive selection for CCR7 defined naive CD8 cells, a population that excluded terminally differentiated effector memory CD45RA+ cells. Using immunoSEQ multiplex PCR, the repertoire was profiled, and TCRdb retains in-frame clones only, with some absent. The sample records around 2.1 million clones, about 92% being singletons. What was sequenced was naive CD8+ T cells from PBMCs. The receptors were sampled from a man younger than 35 in good health. Some clones in this sample may be carry-over from other donors' samples.

Turning to this clone: Other DNA sequences in this specimen translate into the identical CDR3. The J gene is TRBJ1-1, the V gene TRBV28, with D perhaps matching TRBD1 (5 bases). Germline CDR1 and CDR2: MDHEN and SYDVKM. This CDR3 has 13 amino acids. Trimming left V 6 bases short and J 5 bases short, with 13 bases between. The CDR3 nucleotides read TGTGCCAGCAGCCTCGGGGGGAGGACTGAAGCTTTCTTT. It translates to CASSLGGRTEAFF.

The chain has TRBV19 and TRBJ2-7, with 8 bases fitting TRBD2. This CDR3 contains 15 residues. Unmatched junction bases numbered 6, after V lost 1 base and J lost 4 bases. Germline loops: CDR1 LNHDA, CDR2 SQIVND (reference sequence). DNA of the CDR3: TGTGCCAGTAGTATAGTAGTAGCGGGAATATACGAGCAGTACTTC. It codes for CASSIVVAGIYEQYF.